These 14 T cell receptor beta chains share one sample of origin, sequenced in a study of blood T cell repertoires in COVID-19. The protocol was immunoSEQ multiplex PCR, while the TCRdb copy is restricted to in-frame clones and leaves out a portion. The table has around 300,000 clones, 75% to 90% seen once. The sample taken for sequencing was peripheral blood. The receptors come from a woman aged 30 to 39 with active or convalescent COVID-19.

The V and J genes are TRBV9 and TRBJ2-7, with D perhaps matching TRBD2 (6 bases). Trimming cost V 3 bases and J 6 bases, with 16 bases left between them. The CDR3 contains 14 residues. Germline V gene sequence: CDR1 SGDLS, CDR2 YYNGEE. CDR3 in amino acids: CASSAFSTRSEQYF. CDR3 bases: TGTGCCAGCAGCGCCTTTTCGACTAGATCCGAGCAGTACTTC.

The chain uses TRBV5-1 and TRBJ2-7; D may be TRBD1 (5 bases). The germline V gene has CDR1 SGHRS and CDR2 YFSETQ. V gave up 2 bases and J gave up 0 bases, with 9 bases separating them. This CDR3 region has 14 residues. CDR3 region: CASSLQVTSYEQYF. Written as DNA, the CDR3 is TGCGCCAGCAGCTTACAGGTAACCTCCTACGAGCAGTACTTC.

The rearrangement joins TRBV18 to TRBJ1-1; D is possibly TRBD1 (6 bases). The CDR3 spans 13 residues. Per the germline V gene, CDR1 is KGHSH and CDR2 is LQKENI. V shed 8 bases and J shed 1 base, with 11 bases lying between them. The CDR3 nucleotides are TGTGCCAGCCAACGGGACACGAACACTGAAGCTTTCTTT. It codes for CASQRDTNTEAFF.

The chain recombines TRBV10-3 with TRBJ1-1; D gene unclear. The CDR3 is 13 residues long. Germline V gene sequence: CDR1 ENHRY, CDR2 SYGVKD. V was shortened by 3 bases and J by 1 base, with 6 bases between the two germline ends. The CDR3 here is CAISERGNTEAFF. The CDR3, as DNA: TGTGCCATCAGTGAACGAGGGAACACTGAAGCTTTCTTT.

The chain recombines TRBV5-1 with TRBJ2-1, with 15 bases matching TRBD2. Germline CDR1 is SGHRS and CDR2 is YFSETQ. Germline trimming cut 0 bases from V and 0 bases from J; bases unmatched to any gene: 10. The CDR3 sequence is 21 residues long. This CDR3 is CASSLAGGLAGGPSSYNEQFF. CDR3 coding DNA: TGCGCCAGCAGCTTGGCCGGGGGACTAGCGGGGGGCCCGAGCTCCTACAATGAGCAGTTCTTC.

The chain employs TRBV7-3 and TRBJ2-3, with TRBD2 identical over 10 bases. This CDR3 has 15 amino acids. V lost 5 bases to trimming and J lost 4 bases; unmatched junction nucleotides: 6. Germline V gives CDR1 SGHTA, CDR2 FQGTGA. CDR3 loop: CASSAQGTSADTQYF. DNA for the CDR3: TGTGCCAGCAGCGCCCAAGGGACTAGCGCAGATACGCAGTATTTT.

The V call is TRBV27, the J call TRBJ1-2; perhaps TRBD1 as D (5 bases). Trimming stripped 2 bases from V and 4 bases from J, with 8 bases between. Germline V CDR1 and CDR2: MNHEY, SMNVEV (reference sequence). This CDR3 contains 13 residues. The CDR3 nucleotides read TGTGCCAGCAGTTTAGGTAGGGGCTATGGCTACACCTTC. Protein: CASSLGRGYGYTF.

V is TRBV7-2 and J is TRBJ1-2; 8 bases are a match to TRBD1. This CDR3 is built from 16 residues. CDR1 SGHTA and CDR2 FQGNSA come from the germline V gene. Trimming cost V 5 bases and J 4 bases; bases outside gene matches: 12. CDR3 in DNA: TGTGCCAGCAGCCCTAATAGACCCACAGGGGGCTATGGCTACACCTTC. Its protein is CASSPNRPTGGYGYTF.

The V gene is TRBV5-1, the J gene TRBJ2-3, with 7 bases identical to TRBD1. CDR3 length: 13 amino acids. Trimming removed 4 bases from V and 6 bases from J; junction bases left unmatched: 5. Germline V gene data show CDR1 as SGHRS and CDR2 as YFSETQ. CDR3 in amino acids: CASSTTGLDTQYF. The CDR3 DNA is TGCGCCAGCAGCACGACAGGGTTGGATACGCAGTATTTT.

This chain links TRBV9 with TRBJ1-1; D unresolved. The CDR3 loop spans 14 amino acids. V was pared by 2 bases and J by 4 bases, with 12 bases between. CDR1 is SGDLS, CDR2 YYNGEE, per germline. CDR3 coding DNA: TGTGCCAGCAGCGTGGGGAGAAGCGGCACTGAAGCTTTCTTT. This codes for CASSVGRSGTEAFF.

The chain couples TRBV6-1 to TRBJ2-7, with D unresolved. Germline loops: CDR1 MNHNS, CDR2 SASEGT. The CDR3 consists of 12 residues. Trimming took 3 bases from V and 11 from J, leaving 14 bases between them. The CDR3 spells CASSDQLSQEYF. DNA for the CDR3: TGTGCCAGCAGTGATCAGCTCTCTCAGGAGTACTTC.

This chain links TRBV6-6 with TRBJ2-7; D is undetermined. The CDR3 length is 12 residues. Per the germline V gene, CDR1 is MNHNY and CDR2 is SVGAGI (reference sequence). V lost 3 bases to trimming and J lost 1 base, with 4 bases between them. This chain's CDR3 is CASSYSSYEQYF. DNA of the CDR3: TGTGCCAGCAGTTATTCGTCCTACGAGCAGTACTTC.

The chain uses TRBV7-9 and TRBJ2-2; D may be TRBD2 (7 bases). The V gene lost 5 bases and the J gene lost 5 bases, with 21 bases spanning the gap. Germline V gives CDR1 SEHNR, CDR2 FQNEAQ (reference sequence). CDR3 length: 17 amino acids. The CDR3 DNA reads TGTGCCAGCAGCCGAGATCGCGGGGGCGGAGGGACCGGGGAGCTGTTTTTT. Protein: CASSRDRGGGGTGELFF.

CDR3 coding DNA: TGTGCCAGCAGCTTAGCGGCTAGCGGGACGGGGGATGAGCAGTTCTTC. Translation: CASSLAASGTGDEQFF. The chain joins TRBV7-2 to TRBJ2-1, with TRBD2 identical over 9 bases. The V gene's germline CDR1 is SGHTA and CDR2 FQGNSA. This CDR3 region has 16 residues. V shed 0 bases and J 8 bases; nucleotides not matched to a gene: 8. Variable domain in full (rest from reference TRBV7-2 and TRBJ2-1): GAGVSQSPSNKVTEKGKDVELRCDPISGHTALYWYRQSLGQGLEFLIYFQGNSAPDKSGLPSDRFSAERTGGSVSTLTIQRTQQEDSAVYLCASSLAASGTGDEQFFGPGTRLTVL.